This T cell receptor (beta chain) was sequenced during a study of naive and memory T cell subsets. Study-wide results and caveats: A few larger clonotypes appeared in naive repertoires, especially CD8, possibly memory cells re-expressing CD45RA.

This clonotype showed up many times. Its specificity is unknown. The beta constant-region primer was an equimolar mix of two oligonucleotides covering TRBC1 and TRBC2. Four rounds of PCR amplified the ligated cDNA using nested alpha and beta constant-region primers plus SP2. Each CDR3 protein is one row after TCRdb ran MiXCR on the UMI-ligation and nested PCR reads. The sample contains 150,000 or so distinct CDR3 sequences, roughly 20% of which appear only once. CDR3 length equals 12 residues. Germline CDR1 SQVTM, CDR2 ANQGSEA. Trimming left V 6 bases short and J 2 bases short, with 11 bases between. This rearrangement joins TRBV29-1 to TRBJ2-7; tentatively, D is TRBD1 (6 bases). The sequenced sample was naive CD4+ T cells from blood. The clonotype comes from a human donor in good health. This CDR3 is CSVQQGTYEQYF. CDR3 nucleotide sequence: TGCAGCGTCCAACAGGGAACCTACGAGCAGTACTTC.